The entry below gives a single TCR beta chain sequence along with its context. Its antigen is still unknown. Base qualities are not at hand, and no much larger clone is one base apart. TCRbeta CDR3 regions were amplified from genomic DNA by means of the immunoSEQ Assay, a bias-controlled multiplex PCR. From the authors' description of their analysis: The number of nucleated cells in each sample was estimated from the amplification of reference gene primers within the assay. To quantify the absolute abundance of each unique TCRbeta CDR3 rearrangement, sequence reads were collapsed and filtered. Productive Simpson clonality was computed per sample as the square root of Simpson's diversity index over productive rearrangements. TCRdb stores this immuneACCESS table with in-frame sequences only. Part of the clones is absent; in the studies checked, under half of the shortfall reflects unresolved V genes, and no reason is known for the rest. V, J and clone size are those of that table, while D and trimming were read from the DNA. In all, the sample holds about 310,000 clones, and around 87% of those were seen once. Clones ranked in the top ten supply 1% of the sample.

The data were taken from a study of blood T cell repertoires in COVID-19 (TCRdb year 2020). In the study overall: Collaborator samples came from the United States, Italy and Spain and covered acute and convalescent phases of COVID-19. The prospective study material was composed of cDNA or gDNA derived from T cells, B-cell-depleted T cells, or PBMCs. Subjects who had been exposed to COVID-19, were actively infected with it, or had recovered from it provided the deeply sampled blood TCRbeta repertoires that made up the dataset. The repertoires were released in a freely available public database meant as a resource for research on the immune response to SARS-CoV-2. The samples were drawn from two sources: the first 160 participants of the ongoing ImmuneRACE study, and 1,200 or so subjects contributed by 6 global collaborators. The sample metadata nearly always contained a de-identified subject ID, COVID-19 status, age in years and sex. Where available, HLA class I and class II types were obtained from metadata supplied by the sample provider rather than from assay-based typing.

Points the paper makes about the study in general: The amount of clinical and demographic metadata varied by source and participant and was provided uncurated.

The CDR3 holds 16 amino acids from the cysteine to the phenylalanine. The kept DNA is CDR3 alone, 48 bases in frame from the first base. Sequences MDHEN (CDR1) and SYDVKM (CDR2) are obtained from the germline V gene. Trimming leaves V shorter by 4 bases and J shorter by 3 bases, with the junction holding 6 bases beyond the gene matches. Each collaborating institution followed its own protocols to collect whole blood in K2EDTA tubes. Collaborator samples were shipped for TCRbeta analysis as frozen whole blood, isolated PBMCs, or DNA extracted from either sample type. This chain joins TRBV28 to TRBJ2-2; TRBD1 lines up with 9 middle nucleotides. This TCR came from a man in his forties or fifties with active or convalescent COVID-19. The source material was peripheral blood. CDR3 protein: CASSSQGAVHTGELFF. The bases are TGTGCCAGCAGTTCACAGGGGGCCGTACACACCGGGGAGCTGTTTTTT.